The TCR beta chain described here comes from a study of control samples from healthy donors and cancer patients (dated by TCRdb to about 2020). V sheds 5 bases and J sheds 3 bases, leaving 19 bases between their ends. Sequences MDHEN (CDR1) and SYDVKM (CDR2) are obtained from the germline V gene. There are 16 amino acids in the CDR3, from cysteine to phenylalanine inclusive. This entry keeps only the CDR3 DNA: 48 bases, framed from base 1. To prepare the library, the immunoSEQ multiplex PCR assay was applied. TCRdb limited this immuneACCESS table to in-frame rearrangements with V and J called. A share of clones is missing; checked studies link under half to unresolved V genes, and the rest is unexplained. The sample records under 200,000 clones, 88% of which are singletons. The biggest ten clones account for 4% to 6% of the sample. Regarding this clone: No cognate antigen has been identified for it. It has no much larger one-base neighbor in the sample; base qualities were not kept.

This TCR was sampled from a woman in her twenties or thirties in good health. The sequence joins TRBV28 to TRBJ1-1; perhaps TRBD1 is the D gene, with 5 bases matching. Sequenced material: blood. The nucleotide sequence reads TGTGCCAGCAGTCTCCCGGGACGGCGAGAGGACACTGAAGCTTTCTTT. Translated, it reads CASSLPGRREDTEAFF. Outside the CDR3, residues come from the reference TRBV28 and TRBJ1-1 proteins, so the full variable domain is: DVKVTQSSRYLVKRTGEKVFLECVQDMDHENMFWYRQDPGLGLRLIYFSYDVKMKEKGDIPEGYSVSREKKERFSLILESASTNQTSMYLCASSLPGRREDTEAFFGQGTRLTVV.